This TCR beta chain was captured by sequencing in a study of T cells after posttransplantation cyclophosphamide. Study observations and caveats: Later post-transplant blood repertoires were often dominated by donor CD8+ memory clones. Skin or GI-infiltrating T cells shared few TRB sequences with blood.

Method: immunoSEQ multiplex PCR; TCRdb's copy keeps in-frame clones and lacks some. The profile shows 15,000 to 17,000 clones, roughly 84% of them singletons. Controls had myeloablative marrow grafts with methotrexate and calcineurin inhibitor, sampled at 1 year. This clone was seen a single time. Its specificity is not known. Losses at the gene ends were 5 bases for V and 3 bases for J; bases not matched to a gene: 7. This CDR3 comprises 14 residues. CDR1 and CDR2 from the germline V gene are GTSNPN and SVGIG (reference sequence). The source material was PBMCs, sampled 350 to 400 days after allogeneic stem cell transplant with calcineurin inhibitor and methotrexate. This TCR was recovered from a male patient aged 18-29 years who received an allogeneic stem cell transplant from a related donor, was CMV-positive, and had no GVHD. Some of the T cells may derive from the graft donor. The chain carries TRBV30 and TRBJ2-7, with 10 bases matching TRBD1. The CDR3 DNA reads TGTGCCTGGTCCACCGGGACAGGGGACTACGAGCAGTACTTC. Protein: CAWSTGTGDYEQYF.